The entry below describes one TCR beta chain. This clone showed up just a few times. The specificity of this receptor is unknown. Within one base of it there is no much larger clone, and no base qualities were kept. V drops 4 bases and J drops 5 bases, leaving 4 bases in between. The CDR3 measures 11 amino acids from cysteine to phenylalanine. Solely the CDR3 DNA is kept, with 33 bases framed from the first base. CDR1 and CDR2 were assigned from the germline V gene as MDHEN and SYDVKM. Each donor gave one peripheral blood draw, roughly 120 mL on average, collected into heparinised tubes. A BD FACSAria II was used to sort naive, central memory, regulatory and stem cell-like memory CD4+ T cells with a panel that included CD45RO, CCR7, CD25, CD127, CD95 and CD27. Every sorted population had a purity above 95%. PBMCs were isolated right away by Lymphoprep density gradient centrifugation and were stained directly, without culture. To minimize batch effects, samples were stained and sorted in pairs, one healthy donor with one patient per experiment.

The sample is drawn from a study of beta chain features in type 1 diabetes (dated by TCRdb to 2017 to 2018). About the study as a whole: Mean age, gender distribution, total cell number and subset yield were not different between patients and healthy donors. Regulatory and stem cell-like memory subsets were obtained from only 8 patients and about eight healthy donors, while naive and central memory subsets were obtained from all 28 donors. In the study, recently diagnosed type 1 diabetes patients and matched healthy donors were compared on the TCRB repertoires of their sorted circulating CD4+ T cell subsets. Across all samples, roughly 110,000,000 sorted cells were examined, and cell number per subset correlated strongly with RNA yield. What the study reported, not specific to this receptor: Type 1 diabetes patients showed a moderate but significant shortening of TCRB CDR3 length in all four CD4+ subsets. Patients with type 1 diabetes made fewer insertions and deleted more nucleotides at VDJ recombination sites, implying thymic rearrangement abnormalities. Because cDNA rather than genomic DNA was sequenced, highly expressing activated cells could have been over-represented, although no difference in activation and CD3 levels was found between groups. HLA sub-analyses involved small numbers of individuals, so any influence of HLA type on TCRB rearrangement remained unresolved. Naive, central memory and regulatory TCRB repertoires appeared to be more similar among patients than among healthy donors. PCR might favor shorter templates, but patient and control samples were amplified and corrected together, so any skew would affect both groups equally.

The High Capacity cDNA Reverse Transcription Kit was used to reverse transcribe all of the isolated RNA, meaning that expressed TCRB transcripts were what got sequenced. Naive, central memory and regulatory T cell samples underwent deep immunoSEQ sequencing, averaging about 3.57 million total reads per sample. After sorted cells were lysed in RLT buffer, RNA was extracted with DNase-treated RNeasy Micro or Mini kits, with the choice depending on cell number. Each cell subset was processed on its own to prevent cross-contamination, while patient and healthy donor samples were processed together. The immunoSEQ multiplex PCR was used to amplify TCRB sequences from cDNA, generating 87-bp fragments that spanned the CDR3 region. Sequencing of the amplicons was done on the Illumina HiSeq platform. The study's own analysis went as follows. PCR bias was corrected computationally using synthetic template baselines, and reads within Hamming distance 2 were collapsed, with unmergeable singletons discarded. Reads were aligned against IMGT to assign V, D and J genes, CDR3 length and insertions or deletions at six rearrangement sites. Clonotype counts were normalized to sorted cell number within each subset before computing true diversity and Gini coefficients with the tcR R package. Repertoire sharing was quantified using the overlap coefficient calculated on TCRB nucleotide sequences. Out-of-frame TCRB sequences from naive cells were analyzed as a proxy for the pre-selection repertoire. The table was pulled from immuneACCESS by TCRdb, which kept in-frame rearrangements only. Such tables lose some clones; where checked, under half of the loss comes from unresolved V genes, and the rest has no known cause. V, J and clone size reflect that table, while D and trimming were determined from the DNA. This sample lists some 900,000 clones; roughly 17% were detected once. Of the sample, about 0.025% is held by the ten largest clones.

This receptor chain uses TRBV28 and TRBJ2-3, with the D gene call left open. The sequenced sample consisted of naive CD4+ T cells from blood. In the paper's terms, the cell subset or site label means: true naive CD4+ T cells. This TCR was sampled from a woman aged 18-29 years in good health. In nucleotide form, the sequence is TGTGCCAGCAGTTACCTAGATACGCAGTATTTT. Translated, it reads CASSYLDTQYF. The entire variable domain, with the stretches around the CDR3 drawn from the reference TRBV28 and TRBJ2-3 proteins, is DVKVTQSSRYLVKRTGEKVFLECVQDMDHENMFWYRQDPGLGLRLIYFSYDVKMKEKGDIPEGYSVSREKKERFSLILESASTNQTSMYLCASSYLDTQYFGPGTRLTVL.